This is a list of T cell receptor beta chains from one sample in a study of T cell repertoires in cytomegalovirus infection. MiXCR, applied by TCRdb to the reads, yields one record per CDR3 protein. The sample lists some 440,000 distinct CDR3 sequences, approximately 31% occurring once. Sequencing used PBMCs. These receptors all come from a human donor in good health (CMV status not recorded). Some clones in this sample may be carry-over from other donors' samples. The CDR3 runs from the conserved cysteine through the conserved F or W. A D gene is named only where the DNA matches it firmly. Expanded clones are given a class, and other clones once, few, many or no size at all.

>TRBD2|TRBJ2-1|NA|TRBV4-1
TGCGCCAGCAGCCAGACTAGCGGGGCCTACAATGAGCAGTTCTTC
CASSQTSGAYNEQFF
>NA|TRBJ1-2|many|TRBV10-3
TGTGCCATCGGAGAGGGAGGGGGCTACACCTTC
CAIGEGGGYTF
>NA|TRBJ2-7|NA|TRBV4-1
TGCGCCAGCAGCCGGAAGCTTGAATACCCCTCCTACGAGCAGTACTTC
CASSRKLEYPSYEQYF
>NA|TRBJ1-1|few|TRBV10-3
TGTGCCATCAGTGATCGAGGCAGTGGAACTGAAGCTTTCTTT
CAISDRGSGTEAFF
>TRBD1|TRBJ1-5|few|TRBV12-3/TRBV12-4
TGTGCCAGCAGATTCGGACAGGTAGGGCAGCCCCAGCATTTT
CASRFGQVGQPQHF
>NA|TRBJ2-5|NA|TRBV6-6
TGTGCCACAACCTCAGGGACCGCAGGGGAGACCCAGTACTTC
CATTSGTAGETQYF
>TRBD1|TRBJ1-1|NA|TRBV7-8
TGTGCCAGCAGCTCATCCCCAGGGGGCCGGAACACTGAAGCTTTCTTT
CASSSSPGGRNTEAFF
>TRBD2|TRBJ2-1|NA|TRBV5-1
TGCGCCAGCAGCTTAAAACTAGCGAGTGAGCAGTTCTTC
CASSLKLASEQFF
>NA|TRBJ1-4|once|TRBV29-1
TGCAGCGTTTCAGGGTCTAGTAAGATGGGTGAAAAACTGTTTTTT
CSVSGSSKMGEKLFF
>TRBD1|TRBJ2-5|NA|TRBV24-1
TGTGCCACCAGTGGAACCTGGGACAGTCAAGAGACCCAGTACTTC
CATSGTWDSQETQYF
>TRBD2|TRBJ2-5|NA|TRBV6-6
TGTGCCAGCCTGCTTGGGACTAGACGAGAGACCCAGTACTTC
CASLLGTRRETQYF
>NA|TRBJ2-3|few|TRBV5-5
TGTGCCAGCAGCTTGAGGCAGTCGGAAGATACGCAGTATTTT
CASSLRQSEDTQYF
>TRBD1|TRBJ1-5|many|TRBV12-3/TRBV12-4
TGTGCCAGCAGTTTTCAAACAGGGGGTGGTAATCAGCCCCAGCATTTT
CASSFQTGGGNQPQHF
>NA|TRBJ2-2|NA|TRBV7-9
TGTGCCAGCAGCCCGCGGACAGAGAACACCGGGGAGCTGTTTTTT
CASSPRTENTGELFF
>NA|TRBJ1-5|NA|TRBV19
TGTGCCAGTAGTTACACGCGGAGCAATCAGCCCCAGCATTTT
CASSYTRSNQPQHF
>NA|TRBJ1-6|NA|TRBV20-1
TGCAGTGCTGGTTACAACCTTTCACCCCTCCACTTT
CSAGYNLSPLHF
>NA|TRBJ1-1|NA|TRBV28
TGTGCCAGCAGTTTAAAGTATAGGTACACTGAAGCTTTCTTT
CASSLKYRYTEAFF
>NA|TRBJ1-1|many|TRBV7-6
TGTGCCAGCAGCTTAACGGATATGGGCCAGACTGAAGCTTTCTTT
CASSLTDMGQTEAFF
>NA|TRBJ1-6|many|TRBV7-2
TGTGCCAGCAGCTTGCCTAAGGTTCTTCGGGGTACACCCCTCCACTTT
CASSLPKVLRGTPLHF
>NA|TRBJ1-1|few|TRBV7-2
TGTGCCAGCAGCTTAGACAGGGTGAGGGTGGAAAACACTGAAGCTTTCTTT
CASSLDRVRVENTEAFF
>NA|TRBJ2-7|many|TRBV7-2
TGTGCCAGCAGCTTAGGAGTGGTTTCGGCCTACGAGCAGTACTTC
CASSLGVVSAYEQYF
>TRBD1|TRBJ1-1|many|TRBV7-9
TGTGCCAGCAGCTTAGTTGCAGGGGGGACTCCACGAGCTTTCTTT
CASSLVAGGTPRAFF
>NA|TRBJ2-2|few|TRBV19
TGTGCCAGTAGTATGTCCCGATACACCGGGGAGCTGTTTTTT
CASSMSRYTGELFF
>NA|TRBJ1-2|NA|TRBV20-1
TGCAGTGTATCTCAGATAAACTATGGCTACACCTTC
CSVSQINYGYTF
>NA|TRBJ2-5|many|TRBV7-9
TGTGCCAGCAGCCCCGGCGGGCGCGCCGCACTCCAAGAGACCCAGTACTTC
CASSPGGRAALQETQYF
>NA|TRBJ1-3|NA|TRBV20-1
TGCAGTGCTAGCTTCAGGGGTGGTGGAAACACCATATATTTT
CSASFRGGGNTIYF
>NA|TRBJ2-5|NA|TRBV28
TGTGCCAGCAGGCCCGGGGTCTCGTACCAAGAGACCCAGTACTTC
CASRPGVSYQETQYF
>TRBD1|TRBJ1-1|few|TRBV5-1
TGCGCCAGCAGCTTGGGGACGACAGGGGGCCTTACTGAAGCTTTCTTT
CASSLGTTGGLTEAFF
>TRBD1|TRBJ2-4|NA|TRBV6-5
TGTGCCAGCAGTTACGAATATTCCGGGACAGGCAAAAACATTCAGTACTTC
CASSYEYSGTGKNIQYF
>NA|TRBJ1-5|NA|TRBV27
TGTGCCAGCAGTTTAACCAGTGGTAATCAGCCCCAGCATTTT
CASSLTSGNQPQHF
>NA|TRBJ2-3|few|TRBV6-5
TGTGCCAGCAGTTACAGTAGCGCTCCAGATACGCAGTATTTT
CASSYSSAPDTQYF
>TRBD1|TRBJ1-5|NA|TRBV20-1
TGCAGTGCATCCGCGAGAGGGGGCGCGGATCAGCCCCAGCATTTT
CSASARGGADQPQHF
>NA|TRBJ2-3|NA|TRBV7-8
TGTGCCAGCAGCTTAGTCCCGATCCCATACACAGATACGCAGTATTTT
CASSLVPIPYTDTQYF
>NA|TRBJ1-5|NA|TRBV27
TGTGCCAGCATTCCCAAGACAGAAGTTAGCAATCAGCCCCAGCATTTT
CASIPKTEVSNQPQHF
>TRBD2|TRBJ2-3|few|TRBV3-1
TGTGCCAGCACCCTCAGCGGGGGGCCCCTTGGCACAGATACGCAGTATTTT
CASTLSGGPLGTDTQYF